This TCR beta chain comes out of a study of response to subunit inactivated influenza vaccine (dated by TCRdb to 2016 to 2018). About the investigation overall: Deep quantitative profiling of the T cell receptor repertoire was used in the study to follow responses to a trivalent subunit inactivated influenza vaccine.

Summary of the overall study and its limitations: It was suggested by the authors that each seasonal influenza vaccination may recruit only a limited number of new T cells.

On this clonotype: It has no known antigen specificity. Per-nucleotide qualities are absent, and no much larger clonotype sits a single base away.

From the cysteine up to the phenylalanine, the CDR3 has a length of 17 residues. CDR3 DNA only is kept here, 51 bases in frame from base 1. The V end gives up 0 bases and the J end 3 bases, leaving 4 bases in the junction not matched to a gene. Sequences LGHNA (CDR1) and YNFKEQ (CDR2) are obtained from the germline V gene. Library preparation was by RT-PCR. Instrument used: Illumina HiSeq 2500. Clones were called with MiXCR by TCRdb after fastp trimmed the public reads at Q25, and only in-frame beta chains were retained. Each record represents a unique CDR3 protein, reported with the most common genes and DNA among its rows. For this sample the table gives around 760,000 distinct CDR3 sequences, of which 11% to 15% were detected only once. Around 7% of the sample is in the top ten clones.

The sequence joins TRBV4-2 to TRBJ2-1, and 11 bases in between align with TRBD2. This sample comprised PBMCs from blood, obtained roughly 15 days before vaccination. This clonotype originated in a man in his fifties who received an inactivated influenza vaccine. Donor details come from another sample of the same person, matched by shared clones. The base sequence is TGTGCCAGCAGCCAAGAATTCCTAGCGGGAGGCTACAATGAGCAGTTCTTC. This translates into CASSQEFLAGGYNEQFF.